Presented here are 31 T cell receptor beta chains from one specimen sequenced in a study of OX40 agonist ivuxolimab in advanced cancers. The assay was immunoSEQ multiplex PCR, and TCRdb's table has in-frame clones only and misses some. Of around 74,000 clones in the sample, around 92% are singletons; the top ten hold about 0.54%. The material was CD4+ or CD8+ T cells sorted from blood, obtained in a trial of the OX40 agonist ivuxolimab. These receptors all stem from an adult with an advanced solid tumor such as melanoma, head and neck, liver or kidney cancer.

The genes are TRBV6-6 and TRBJ1-3, with TRBD1 as a possible D gene (5 bases). CDR3 length equals 16 residues. Germline V gene sequence: CDR1 MNHNY, CDR2 SVGAGI (reference sequence). Deletions cut 3 bases from V and 0 bases from J, with 12 bases between. The CDR3 sequence is CASSYDRGHSGNTIYF. The CDR3 nucleotides are TGTGCCAGCAGTTATGACAGAGGACACTCTGGAAACACCATATATTTT.

V and J are TRBV10-3 and TRBJ1-2; D unclear. Germline V gene sequence: CDR1 ENHRY, CDR2 SYGVKD. The CDR3 is 15 amino acids. V shed 6 bases and J shed 3 bases, with 17 bases lying between them. This chain's CDR3 is CAISLGMTLDYGYTF. As DNA, the CDR3 is TGTGCCATCAGCCTTGGGATGACATTGGACTATGGCTACACCTTC.

The J gene is TRBJ2-5, the V gene TRBV11-3, with D tentatively TRBD2 (6 bases). V lost 8 bases and J 4 bases, leaving 11 bases between the germline ends. Germline CDR1 SGHNT, CDR2 YENEEA. The CDR3 loop spans 12 amino acids. The CDR3 loop is CASSGVGETQYF. CDR3 coding DNA: TGTGCCAGCTCGGGGGTCGGAGAGACCCAGTACTTC.

The chain couples TRBV7-9 to TRBJ2-1, with D tentatively TRBD1 or TRBD2 (5 bases each). This CDR3 is 14 amino acids long. CDR1 SEHNR and CDR2 FQNEAQ come from the germline V gene (reference sequence). Between the trimmed V and J ends, which lost 6 bases and 6 bases, there was a span of 15 bases. CDR3 nucleotide sequence: TGTGCCAGCAGTTATACCGGGGCCCTCAATGAGCAGTTCTTC. Translation: CASSYTGALNEQFF.

The V gene is TRBV11-3, the J gene TRBJ1-1; 7 nucleotides line up with TRBD1. The CDR3 length is 15 residues. Germline-derived CDR1 and CDR2 are SGHNT and YENEEA. The trim removed 5 bases at V and 6 bases at J, leaving 12 bases unmatched. The chain's CDR3 is CASSPQGELLAEAFF. The CDR3 region has the DNA TGTGCCAGCAGCCCCCAGGGGGAGTTACTAGCTGAAGCTTTCTTT.

The chain is built from TRBV30 and TRBJ2-1; no clear D. This CDR3 spans 11 amino acids. V lost 2 bases to trimming and J lost 8 bases, with 7 bases between them. The germline CDR1 and CDR2 sequences are GTSNPN and SVGIG (reference sequence). CDR3 sequence reads: CAWSFLDEQFF. In DNA form, the CDR3 reads TGTGCCTGGAGTTTTTTGGATGAGCAGTTCTTC.

This chain connects TRBV28 to TRBJ2-5, with TRBD1 as a possible D gene (6 bases). There are 14 residues in the CDR3. Germline V gene sequence: CDR1 MDHEN, CDR2 SYDVKM. Deletions cut 1 base from V and 5 bases from J, with 11 bases between. The CDR3 DNA sequence: TGTGCCAGCAGTTTATTAAGGGGGACGGAGACCCAGTACTTC. Amino acid sequence: CASSLLRGTETQYF.

The V call is TRBV27, the J call TRBJ2-7, with 10 bases aligning to TRBD1. Germline trimming cut 4 bases from V and 2 bases from J; bases unmatched to any gene: 5. CDR3 length equals 15 residues. Per germline, CDR1 MNHEY and CDR2 SMNVEV (reference sequence). The CDR3 region has the DNA TGTGCCAGCAGTTCCACCGGGACAGGGGCCTACGAGCAGTACTTC. Its protein is CASSSTGTGAYEQYF.

The CDR3 is CASRRQRDGGQETQYF. The DNA of the CDR3 is TGTGCCAGCAGACGACAGAGGGACGGCGGCCAAGAGACCCAGTACTTC. This rearrangement joins TRBV27 to TRBJ2-5, with D possibly being TRBD1 or TRBD2 (5 bases each). Germline values: CDR1 MNHEY, CDR2 SMNVEV (reference sequence). Between the trimmed V and J ends, which lost 6 bases and 1 base, there was a span of 18 bases. CDR3 length: 16 amino acids.

The chain joins TRBV28 to TRBJ1-3; D gene ambiguous. This CDR3 has 15 residues. V lost 6 bases, J lost 0 bases, and 12 bases lay in between. CDR1 MDHEN and CDR2 SYDVKM come from the germline V gene. The CDR3 DNA sequence: TGTGCCAGCAGGGTCACGGAGGACTCTGGAAACACCATATATTTT. Its translation: CASRVTEDSGNTIYF.

In this sample, this clone turned up once. V and J are TRBV7-3 and TRBJ2-5, with a tentative D call TRBD1 (6 bases). The ends were cut back, 2 bases at V and 7 bases at J, with 11 bases in the middle. The CDR3 spans 13 residues. The germline V gene encodes CDR1 SGHTA and CDR2 FQGTGA. The CDR3 here is CASSLAQGATQYF. CDR3 sequence (DNA): TGTGCCAGCAGCTTAGCACAGGGCGCGACCCAGTACTTC.

The chain carries TRBV27 and TRBJ2-5, with 15 bases fitting TRBD2. V lost 4 bases and J lost 5; bases outside the gene matches: 5. CDR3 length: 16 residues. CDR1 is MNHEY and CDR2 is SMNVEV in the germline V gene (reference sequence). CDR3 sequence: CASSSRGLAGGETQYF. CDR3 in DNA: TGTGCCAGCAGTTCCCGAGGACTAGCGGGAGGGGAGACCCAGTACTTC.

This chain joins TRBV19 and TRBJ2-3, with 10 positions matching TRBD1. The CDR3 is 16 residues long. With 5 bases clipped from V and 2 bases from J, the junction kept 7 bases outside the gene matches. Looked up from germline, CDR1 is LNHDA and CDR2 is SQIVND (reference sequence). The CDR3 reads CASSFATGGDTDTQYF. The CDR3 DNA follows: TGTGCCAGTAGTTTCGCGACAGGGGGCGACACAGATACGCAGTATTTT.

The rearrangement joins TRBV19 to TRBJ2-1, with 8 bases lining up with TRBD2. With 6 bases clipped from V and 2 bases from J, the junction kept 3 bases outside the gene matches. The germline gives CDR1 LNHDA, CDR2 SQIVND (reference sequence). The CDR3 has 14 residues. The DNA of the CDR3 is TGTGCCAGTAGCGGGACTAGTCCCTACAATGAGCAGTTCTTC. It yields the protein CASSGTSPYNEQFF.

This clone is a singleton in its sample. The chain links TRBV4-3 to TRBJ2-2; 9 nucleotides agree with TRBD1. With 1 base clipped from V and 1 base from J, the junction kept 1 base outside the gene matches. CDR3 size: 16 residues. The V gene's germline CDR1 is LGHNA and CDR2 YSLEER. In nucleotides, the CDR3 is TGCGCCAGCAGCCAAGGACAGGGGGTGAACACCGGGGAGCTGTTTTTT. Encoded protein: CASSQGQGVNTGELFF.

This rearrangement joins TRBV7-2 to TRBJ2-7; no clear D gene. The germline V gene encodes CDR1 SGHTA and CDR2 FQGNSA. The CDR3 loop spans 16 amino acids. With 1 base removed from V and 4 bases from J, the gap between germline ends came to 17 bases. CDR3 in amino acids: CASSLVGDALTYEQYF. CDR3 bases: TGTGCCAGCAGCTTAGTAGGCGACGCTCTTACTTACGAGCAGTACTTC.

The chain couples TRBV10-1 to TRBJ1-4, with no clear D. V was cut by 7 bases and J by 5 bases, with 11 bases left in between. Germline CDR1 WNHNN, CDR2 SYGVQD (reference sequence). The CDR3 consists of 13 residues. The CDR3 DNA reads TGCGCCAGCAATTTTGAGGAGAATGAAAAACTGTTTTTT. As protein: CASNFEENEKLFF.

V usage is TRBV9 and J usage is TRBJ2-3; D remains unclear. The CDR3 length is 15 residues. With 3 bases removed from V and 0 bases from J, the gap between germline ends came to 11 bases. The V gene's germline CDR1 is SGDLS and CDR2 YYNGEE. The CDR3 DNA reads as TGTGCCAGCAGCGACCCCCTTGCTAGCACAGATACGCAGTATTTT. Residues: CASSDPLASTDTQYF.

The chain carries TRBV7-3 and TRBJ1-4; the D gene is possibly TRBD1 (5 bases). The CDR3 is made up of 14 amino acids. Germline-derived CDR1 and CDR2 are SGHTA and FQGTGA. V was shortened by 5 bases and J by 7 bases, with 14 bases between the two germline ends. CDR3 loop: CASSPRRGSEKLFF. In nucleotides, the CDR3 is TGTGCCAGCAGCCCGAGACGGGGGAGTGAAAAACTGTTTTTT.

Only one count was recorded for this clone. This chain joins TRBV20-1 and TRBJ2-7, with D possibly matching TRBD2 (5 bases). Per germline, CDR1 DFQATT and CDR2 SNEGSKA (reference sequence). The CDR3 extends over 11 amino acids. Trimming removed 5 bases at V and 0 bases at J, with 5 bases between. In nucleotides, the CDR3 is TGCAGTGCTGGACTCTCCTACGAGCAGTACTTC. This sequence encodes CSAGLSYEQYF.

This chain connects TRBV6-5 to TRBJ1-5; D is possibly TRBD1 (5 bases). Germline V lookup: CDR1 MNHEY, CDR2 SVGAGI. The CDR3 loop spans 13 amino acids. Trimming shortened V by 6 bases and J by 3 bases, and 9 bases separated the two germline ends. DNA of the CDR3: TGTGCCAGCAGCCGACAGTTCAATCAGCCCCAGCATTTT. Protein product: CASSRQFNQPQHF.

The chain uses TRBV4-2 and TRBJ2-7, with D perhaps TRBD2 (5 bases). The CDR3 sequence is 15 residues long. V was trimmed by 0 bases and J by 0 bases, leaving 9 bases between them. CDR1 and CDR2 (germline): LGHNA, YNFKEQ. In DNA, the CDR3 is TGTGCCAGCAGCCAAGATGCGGGTTTCTCCTACGAGCAGTACTTC. It specifies CASSQDAGFSYEQYF.

The genes are TRBV19 and TRBJ2-7, with TRBD2 matching 9 bases. The trim removed 5 bases at V and 4 bases at J, leaving 9 bases unmatched. This CDR3 contains 15 residues. Germline CDR1 reads LNHDA; CDR2 reads SQIVND (reference sequence). CDR3 sequence reads: CASSAQGGRAYEQYF. CDR3 in DNA: TGTGCCAGTAGTGCCCAGGGCGGGAGGGCTTACGAGCAGTACTTC.

The chain has TRBV29-1 and TRBJ2-7; TRBD1 agrees at 8 bases. Germline lookup yields CDR1 SQVTM and CDR2 ANQGSEA. Trimming at V came to 7 bases and at J to 5 bases, leaving 10 bases not matched to a gene. The CDR3 spans 13 residues. The CDR3 is CSGGTGYPHEQYF. The DNA for the CDR3 is TGCAGCGGAGGGACAGGATACCCCCACGAGCAGTACTTC.

This clone was seen a few times. The chain carries TRBV30 and TRBJ1-1, with 7 positions matching TRBD1. The CDR3 extends over 13 amino acids. CDR1 GTSNPN and CDR2 SVGIG come from the germline V gene (reference sequence). Losses at the gene ends were 7 bases for V and 3 bases for J; bases not matched to a gene: 8. CDR3 bases: TGTGCCTACAACAGGGGTGAGTACACTGAAGCTTTCTTT. This sequence encodes CAYNRGEYTEAFF.

This clone was counted once. The rearrangement links TRBV18 to TRBJ2-5; D is uncertain. The assigned J gene may be wrong: the sequence end matches TRBJ2-7 better. This CDR3 is built from 14 residues. Germline V gene sequence: CDR1 KGHSH, CDR2 LQKENI. CDR3 nucleotides: TGTGCCAGCTCACCATATCCGCTGACCTACGAGCAGTACTTC. Its translation: CASSPYPLTYEQYF.

The chain's CDR3 is CAWIQQETQYF. The CDR3 DNA follows: TGTGCCTGGATCCAGCAAGAGACCCAGTACTTC. This sequence joins TRBV30 and TRBJ2-5; D is undetermined. Trimming stripped 4 bases from V and 2 bases from J, with 5 bases between. In germline, CDR1 is GTSNPN, CDR2 SVGIG (reference sequence). The CDR3 sequence is 11 residues long.

The V call is TRBV28, the J call TRBJ1-5, with D uncertain. This CDR3 region has 13 residues. V was pared by 7 bases and J by 2 bases, with 9 bases between. Germline CDR1 MDHEN, CDR2 SYDVKM. The CDR3 sequence: CASKEGGNQPQHF. The CDR3 region has the DNA TGTGCCAGCAAAGAGGGAGGCAATCAGCCCCAGCATTTT.

The chain carries TRBV7-2 and TRBJ2-7; no clear D gene. The CDR3 totals 14 residues. Trimming took off 0 bases at V and 0 bases at J, with 6 bases between the two ends. Looked up from germline, CDR1 is SGHTA and CDR2 is FQGNSA. This chain's CDR3 is CASSLAQTSYEQYF. The DNA for the CDR3 is TGTGCCAGCAGCTTAGCCCAGACCTCCTACGAGCAGTACTTC.

The chain joins TRBV19 to TRBJ2-1; 12 bases match TRBD2. V lost 4 bases to trimming and J lost 6 bases; unmatched junction nucleotides: 7. The CDR3 spans 16 residues. Germline V gives CDR1 LNHDA, CDR2 SQIVND (reference sequence). The CDR3 DNA sequence: TGTGCCAGTAGTAACCGACTAGCGGGAGTAGGCAATGAGCAGTTCTTC. This encodes CASSNRLAGVGNEQFF.

The chain has TRBV6-1 and TRBJ2-7; D unclear. Trimming stripped 3 bases from V and 1 base from J, with 10 bases between. From germline, CDR1 is MNHNS and CDR2 SASEGT. The CDR3 consists of 14 residues. CDR3 in DNA: TGTGCCAGCAGTGAGGAACAGTCTTCCTACGAGCAGTACTTC. It translates to CASSEEQSSYEQYF.